Below, 27 T cell receptor beta chains from the same sample are listed, as sequenced in a study of blood T cell repertoires in COVID-19. Method: immunoSEQ multiplex PCR; TCRdb's copy keeps in-frame clones and lacks some. This table has fewer than 110,000 clones, 85% appearing once. Sequencing was done on a sample of peripheral blood. Receptors were obtained from a woman between 65 and 79 years old with active or convalescent COVID-19.

In its sample, this clone was seen once. The genes are TRBV28 and TRBJ2-7; 10 bases match TRBD1. The CDR3 loop spans 15 amino acids. The germline CDR1 and CDR2 sequences are MDHEN and SYDVKM. With 2 bases clipped from V and 4 bases from J, the junction kept 5 bases outside the gene matches. The CDR3 region has the DNA TGTGCCAGCAGTTTACTGACAGGGGGCCAGTACGAGCAGTACTTC. Translating it yields CASSLLTGGQYEQYF.

The gene calls are TRBV3-1 (or the pseudogene TRBV3-2) and TRBJ2-7, with a possible D match to TRBD2 (5 bases). The germline V gene encodes CDR1 LGHDT and CDR2 YNNKEL (reference sequence). This CDR3 has 12 amino acids. The germline V and J ends were trimmed by 5 bases and 7 bases, with 12 bases remaining between them. CDR3 nucleotide sequence: TGTGCCAGCAGCGCCGGGGTGGGGGAGCAGTACTTC. This translates into CASSAGVGEQYF.

This chain uses TRBV2 with TRBJ1-2; TRBD1 aligns across 11 bases. V gave up 4 bases and J gave up 4 bases; unmatched junction bases: 5. CDR1 is SNHLY and CDR2 is FYNNEI in the germline V gene. This CDR3 has 15 amino acids. CDR3 nucleotides: TGTGCCAGCAGTGGGGGACAGGGGGTTAGCTATGGCTACACCTTC. This encodes CASSGGQGVSYGYTF.

J is TRBJ2-2 and V is TRBV7-3; possibly TRBD2 for D (5 bases). V was cut by 4 bases and J by 4 bases, with 10 bases left in between. The CDR3 has 14 residues. Per germline, CDR1 SGHTA and CDR2 FQGTGA. The CDR3 DNA reads TGTGCCAGCAGCTGGGGTGGGAGCACCGGGGAGCTGTTTTTT. As protein: CASSWGGSTGELFF.

The chain couples TRBV7-9 to TRBJ2-3; 11 bases align to TRBD1. Looked up from germline, CDR1 is SEHNR and CDR2 is FQNEAQ (reference sequence). The CDR3 consists of 19 residues. After removal of 5 bases from V and 2 bases from J, the junction contained 15 bases not matched to a gene. The CDR3 DNA sequence: TGTGCCAGCAGCCCTCCTCACTGGGGACAGGGGGTACCCACAGATACGCAGTATTTT. Translation gives CASSPPHWGQGVPTDTQYF. Together with reference TRBV7-9 and TRBJ2-3, the CDR3 gives the full variable domain: DTGVSQNPRHKITKRGQNVTFRCDPISEHNRLYWYRQTLGQGPEFLTYFQNEAQLEKSRLLSDRFSAERPKGSFSTLEIQRTEQGDSAMYLCASSPPHWGQGVPTDTQYFGPGTRLTVL.

V is TRBV6-5 and J is TRBJ2-2; TRBD1 might be the D (5 bases). This CDR3 comprises 14 residues. Between the trimmed V and J ends, which lost 6 bases and 2 bases, there was a span of 10 bases. Germline-derived CDR1 and CDR2 are MNHEY and SVGAGI. DNA of the CDR3: TGTGCCAGCAGGAACAGGACCAACACCGGGGAGCTGTTTTTT. It is translated as CASRNRTNTGELFF.

There are a few counts of this clone. This sequence joins TRBV24-1 and TRBJ1-5; 7 positions agree with TRBD1. Germline CDR1 KGHDR, CDR2 SFDVKD. V lost 5 bases to trimming and J lost 3 bases; unmatched junction nucleotides: 3. The CDR3 extends over 14 amino acids. DNA for the CDR3: TGTGCCACCAGTGCTGGGACAGCCAATCAGCCCCAGCATTTT. Translation: CATSAGTANQPQHF.

CDR3 region: CASSYTEDRDNSPLHF. CDR3 coding DNA: TGTGCCAGCAGTTACACCGAAGACAGGGATAATTCACCCCTCCACTTT. The chain joins TRBV6-2 or TRBV6-3 to TRBJ1-6; TRBD1 agrees at 7 bases. The germline V gene encodes CDR1 MNHEY and CDR2 SVGEGT. The junction had 6 bases not matched to a gene; V was cut back by 2 bases and J by 5 bases. The CDR3 runs 16 residues.

In its sample, this clone was seen a few times. The V gene is TRBV10-1, the J gene TRBJ2-1; TRBD2 matches at 14 bases. In germline, CDR1 is WNHNN, CDR2 SYGVQD (reference sequence). The CDR3 is 22 amino acids. After removal of 2 bases from V and 0 bases from J, the junction contained 15 bases not matched to a gene. The chain's CDR3 is CASSEPETSGGALIRSYNEQFF. The DNA for the CDR3 is TGCGCCAGCAGTGAGCCCGAGACTAGCGGGGGGGCTCTAATCCGCTCCTACAATGAGCAGTTCTTC.

Only a few counts were recorded for this clone. The chain is built from TRBV5-6 and TRBJ1-4; D not resolved. V gave up 4 bases and J gave up 0 bases, with 7 bases separating them. The CDR3 spans 14 residues. Germline CDR1 reads SGHDT; CDR2 reads YYEEEE. The CDR3 region is CASSRTATNEKLFF. CDR3 nucleotides: TGTGCCAGCAGCCGGACTGCAACTAATGAAAAACTGTTTTTT.

This chain connects TRBV4-1 to TRBJ2-2; 7 bases map to TRBD1. The CDR3 runs 16 residues. With V trimmed by 1 base and J by 6 bases, 8 bases remained unmatched. Germline CDR1 and CDR2: MGHRA and YSYEKL. The CDR3 nucleotides read TGCGCCAGCAGCCAAGTTATAGGGGGCGAAGCCGGGGAGCTGTTTTTT. Protein product: CASSQVIGGEAGELFF.

This clone came up once. V is TRBV28 and J is TRBJ1-6, with no clear D. This CDR3 contains 15 residues. Germline loops: CDR1 MDHEN, CDR2 SYDVKM. V was shortened by 7 bases and J by 6 bases, with 16 bases between the two germline ends. The CDR3 DNA follows: TGTGCCAGCACCCCATCGGCAGGAATTAATTCACCCCTCCACTTT. It yields the protein CASTPSAGINSPLHF.

The rearrangement joins TRBV28 to TRBJ2-3; TRBD1 matches 7 bases. CDR3 length: 14 amino acids. With V trimmed by 7 bases and J by 4 bases, 8 bases remained unmatched. Germline V CDR1 and CDR2: MDHEN, SYDVKM. CDR3 sequence (DNA): TGTGCCAGCAACCCGGGACAGCACTCAGATACGCAGTATTTT. Protein product: CASNPGQHSDTQYF.

The chain joins TRBV19 to TRBJ1-5; possible D gene TRBD1, 6 bases. This CDR3 has 15 residues. V was shortened by 2 bases and J by 7 bases, with 15 bases between the two germline ends. Germline CDR1 LNHDA, CDR2 SQIVND (reference sequence). In DNA, the CDR3 is TGTGCCAGTAGTATATTACCAGGGGCCAAGCAGCCCCAGCATTTT. It codes for CASSILPGAKQPQHF.

V and J are TRBV3-1 (or the pseudogene TRBV3-2) and TRBJ1-1; no clear D gene. CDR3 length: 14 residues. V was pared by 5 bases and J by 1 base, with 11 bases between. Germline lookup yields CDR1 LGHDT and CDR2 YNNKEL (reference sequence). In nucleotides, the CDR3 is TGTGCCAGCAGCATTAATTGGGCGAACACTGAAGCTTTCTTT. It is translated as CASSINWANTEAFF.

The chain combines TRBV5-1 with TRBJ1-1; 8 nucleotides agree with TRBD1. Unmatched junction bases numbered 3, after V lost 3 bases and J lost 8 bases. CDR3 size: 12 residues. Germline V gene data show CDR1 as SGHRS and CDR2 as YFSETQ. The CDR3 DNA is TGCGCCAGCAGCTCACAGGGGGTGGAAGCTTTCTTT. Translating it yields CASSSQGVEAFF.

This clone was counted once. J is TRBJ1-3 and V is TRBV5-1; D is perhaps TRBD1 (6 bases). The V gene's germline CDR1 is SGHRS and CDR2 YFSETQ. This CDR3 region has 14 residues. The ends were cut back, 3 bases at V and 1 base at J, with 8 bases in the middle. The CDR3 DNA sequence: TGCGCCAGCAGCTCAGGGGTATCTGGAAACACCATATATTTT. Its protein is CASSSGVSGNTIYF.

The chain recombines TRBV7-2 with TRBJ1-2; 9 bases agree with TRBD1. Germline CDR1 SGHTA, CDR2 FQGNSA. The CDR3 extends over 15 amino acids. V lost 7 bases and J lost 0; bases outside the gene matches: 6. The CDR3 sequence: CASKDRGNTNYGYTF. Here the CDR3 DNA reads TGTGCCAGCAAGGACAGGGGAAATACTAACTATGGCTACACCTTC.

This sequence joins TRBV7-2 and TRBJ2-3, with TRBD2 matching 8 bases. Germline V lookup: CDR1 SGHTA, CDR2 FQGNSA. The CDR3 spans 15 residues. Trimming at V came to 5 bases and at J to 6 bases, leaving 10 bases not matched to a gene. CDR3 in DNA: TGTGCCAGCAGCCCGGACGGGGGGGCGTGGGATACGCAGTATTTT. This sequence encodes CASSPDGGAWDTQYF.

Here the CDR3 DNA reads TGTGCCAGCACGAGAAGCGGGGGGGGCACAGATACGCAGTATTTT. This translates into CASTRSGGGTDTQYF. The genes are TRBV9 and TRBJ2-3; 10 nucleotides align to TRBD2. V lost 6 bases to trimming and J lost 1 base; unmatched junction nucleotides: 5. This CDR3 comprises 15 residues. CDR1 is SGDLS, CDR2 YYNGEE, per germline.

Only one count was recorded for this clone. This sequence joins TRBV9 and TRBJ2-7; D gene ambiguous. This CDR3 is 14 amino acids long. V shed 2 bases and J shed 0 bases, with 9 bases lying between them. Germline V CDR1 and CDR2: SGDLS, YYNGEE. CDR3 DNA sequence: TGTGCCAGCAGCGTCGGATTAGCCTCCTACGAGCAGTACTTC. This gives the protein CASSVGLASYEQYF. The full variable domain, rest sourced from reference TRBV9 and TRBJ2-7, is DSGVTQTPKHLITATGQRVTLRCSPRSGDLSVYWYQQSLDQGLQFLIQYYNGEERAKGNILERFSAQQFPDLHSELNLSSLELGDSALYFCASSVGLASYEQYFGPGTRLTVT.

The V call is TRBV3-1 (or the pseudogene TRBV3-2), the J call TRBJ2-1; possible D gene TRBD2, 6 bases. Trimming pared 6 bases from V and 10 bases from J, leaving 13 bases between. CDR1 is LGHDT, CDR2 YNNKEL, per germline (reference sequence). This CDR3 has 12 amino acids. The CDR3 region is CASSALTREQFF. The CDR3 DNA is TGTGCCAGCAGTGCCCTGACTAGGGAGCAGTTCTTC.

J is TRBJ2-3 and V is TRBV28, with TRBD2 as a possible D gene (5 bases). This CDR3 region has 16 residues. V was clipped by 3 bases and J by 0 bases, with 13 bases between them. Germline lookup yields CDR1 MDHEN and CDR2 SYDVKM. DNA of the CDR3: TGTGCCAGCAGTTTCTTAACTAGAACTAGCACAGATACGCAGTATTTT. Translated, it gives CASSFLTRTSTDTQYF.

The chain has TRBV12-5 and TRBJ2-2; D gene uncertain. This CDR3 region has 12 residues. CDR1 and CDR2 from the germline V gene are LGHNT and FRNRAP. V was trimmed by 5 bases and J by 2 bases, leaving 3 bases between them. CDR3: CASGLNTGELFF. In DNA form, the CDR3 reads TGTGCTAGTGGTCTAAACACCGGGGAGCTGTTTTTT.

The chain has TRBV7-8 and TRBJ1-1, with D hard to call. The ends were cut back, 8 bases at V and 0 bases at J, with 7 bases in the middle. CDR3 length: 12 residues. Looked up from germline, CDR1 is SGHVS and CDR2 is FQNEAQ. CDR3 residues: CASAPVNTEAFF. Written as DNA, the CDR3 is TGTGCCAGCGCCCCAGTGAACACTGAAGCTTTCTTT.

This rearrangement joins TRBV30 to TRBJ1-3; no reliable D call. CDR3 size: 12 residues. CDR1 GTSNPN and CDR2 SVGIG come from the germline V gene (reference sequence). V lost 3 bases and J 1 base, leaving 4 bases between the germline ends. The CDR3 loop is CAWRRSGNTIYF. The CDR3 nucleotides are TGTGCCTGGAGGCGTTCTGGAAACACCATATATTTT.

The chain couples TRBV4-3 to TRBJ2-1; 7 bases align to TRBD2. V dropped 0 bases and J dropped 3; count of bases not matched to a gene: 8. Germline values: CDR1 LGHNA, CDR2 YSLEER. CDR3 length: 17 residues. The CDR3 DNA is TGCGCCAGCAGCCAAGAGGGGGGGACTTTTGGCTACAATGAGCAGTTCTTC. It encodes CASSQEGGTFGYNEQFF.